Included here is one T cell receptor (beta chain) sequence, with context. What it binds is not known. The source of the sample is a study of T cells after posttransplantation cyclophosphamide. Treatment was busulfan-fludarabine conditioning, a marrow graft, and cyclophosphamide on days +3 and +4. With 2 bases clipped from V and 3 bases from J, the junction kept 3 bases outside the gene matches. The CDR3 extends over 14 amino acids. In germline, CDR1 is SEHNR, CDR2 FQNEAQ (reference sequence). Measured with immunoSEQ multiplex PCR; TCRdb has only the in-frame clones, and not every one. Counted here are tens of thousands of clones, 78% occurring once; the ten biggest clones make up roughly 8.3%. Points from the study as a whole: Skin or GI-infiltrating T cells shared few TRB sequences with blood. Recipient CMV seropositivity and CMV reactivation strongly tracked TRB clonality.

This chain links TRBV7-9 with TRBJ2-5; 7 nucleotides match TRBD2. This sample comprised CD4+ T cells sorted from blood, obtained 1,700 to 2,000 days after a stem cell transplant with posttransplant cyclophosphamide. This sequence originates from a female patient aged 40 to 50 who received an allogeneic stem cell transplant from a related donor, was CMV-positive, and had no GVHD. The graft donor may have given rise to some T cells. DNA for the CDR3: TGTGCCAGCAGCTTACAGGGAGGGAAAGAGACCCAGTACTTC. Translating it yields CASSLQGGKETQYF.